This TCR beta chain is from a study of cytomegalovirus exposure and HLA in healthy donors. The PCR employed 60 Vbeta primers together with 13 Jbeta primers. Sequenced by immunoSEQ multiplex PCR; TCRdb stores in-frame clones only, minus some. The data contain approximately 190,000 clones, around four fifths of them singletons. CDR3 length: 14 residues. V lost 1 base, J lost 0 bases, and 6 bases lay in between. Germline values: CDR1 SEHNR, CDR2 FQNEAQ (reference sequence). General study findings and limits: A reported reduction in N-insertions relative to the approximately 670-donor mean was seen in an Asian-associated ancestry cluster in a later analysis.

Remarks on this clone: Its specificity is unknown.

Sequencing was carried out using PBMCs. The clonotype comes from a woman aged 45 to 65 in good health and CMV-seropositive. The chain has TRBV7-9 and TRBJ1-1; D not resolved. The DNA of the CDR3 is TGTGCCAGCAGCTTAGATGGCATGAACACTGAAGCTTTCTTT. Its translation is CASSLDGMNTEAFF.